These 20 T cell receptor beta chains came from one sample sequenced in a study of T cell repertoires in cytomegalovirus infection. These receptors are not linked to any known antigen. TCRdb re-derived calls from the reads in MiXCR, one entry per CDR3 protein. The data hold about 110,000 distinct CDR3 sequences, with around 29% observed a single time. Specimen: CD8+ T cells from cultured PBMCs, collected from culture after CMV antigen stimulation. These receptors originate from a human donor in good health (CMV status not recorded). Some clones in this sample may be carry-over from other donors' samples.

This clonotype came up once. The chain has TRBV24-1 and TRBJ2-3; perhaps TRBD2 as D (6 bases). The germline V and J ends were trimmed by 9 bases and 7 bases, with 10 bases remaining between them. This CDR3 region has 11 residues. Germline V gene lookup returns CDR1 KGHDR and CDR2 SFDVKD. CDR3 sequence (DNA): TGTGCCACCCATAGCGGTAATACGCAGTATTTT. Protein: CATHSGNTQYF.

This clonotype was counted a few times. This chain connects TRBV4-1 to TRBJ2-7, with TRBD1 identical over 8 bases. CDR3 size: 13 residues. J gave up 7 bases and V 6 bases, and 8 bases lay outside the gene matches. Germline CDR1 reads MGHRA; CDR2 reads YSYEKL. The CDR3 reads CASSYGQGREQYF. The CDR3 region has the DNA TGCGCCAGCAGTTATGGACAGGGCCGAGAGCAGTACTTC.

The genes are TRBV19 and TRBJ2-7, with unresolved D. In germline, CDR1 is LNHDA, CDR2 SQIVND (reference sequence). Trimming took 3 bases from V and 1 from J, leaving 13 bases between them. There are 15 residues in the CDR3. CDR3 sequence reads: CASSISTLASYEQYF. In DNA, the CDR3 is TGTGCCAGTAGTATTTCGACCCTCGCATCCTACGAGCAGTACTTC.

The chain links TRBV28 to TRBJ2-3; D tentatively reads TRBD1 or TRBD2 (6 bases each). V dropped 3 bases and J dropped 3 bases, with 13 bases sitting between them. Germline CDR1 is MDHEN and CDR2 is SYDVKM. The CDR3 consists of 15 residues. The CDR3: CASSFGGPPTDTQYF. CDR3 nucleotides: TGTGCCAGCAGTTTTGGGGGGCCCCCTACAGATACGCAGTATTTT.

V usage is TRBV24-1 and J usage is TRBJ2-3; D is perhaps TRBD2 (6 bases). The germline gives CDR1 KGHDR, CDR2 SFDVKD. V was shortened by 4 bases and J by 0 bases, with 13 bases between the two germline ends. The CDR3 is 16 residues long. The CDR3 DNA is TGTGCCACCAGTGAATCCGGACTAACTAGCACAGATACGCAGTATTTT. This codes for CATSESGLTSTDTQYF.

This clonotype was seen a handful of times. This chain links TRBV20-1 with TRBJ2-1; D might be TRBD1 or TRBD2, each matching 6 bases. In germline, CDR1 is DFQATT, CDR2 SNEGSKA (reference sequence). This CDR3 has 15 residues. Trimming cost V 0 bases and J 6 bases, with 15 bases left between them. CDR3 sequence: CSARDWDRGANEQFF. CDR3 nucleotide sequence: TGCAGTGCTAGAGATTGGGATAGGGGGGCCAATGAGCAGTTCTTC.

This chain links TRBV7-9 with TRBJ1-1; D possibly corresponds to TRBD1 (6 bases). Germline V gene data show CDR1 as SEHNR and CDR2 as FQNEAQ (reference sequence). The CDR3 is 14 residues long. Trimming took 8 bases from V and 1 from J, leaving 14 bases between them. The CDR3 sequence: CASRESTGNTEAFF. The CDR3 DNA reads as TGTGCCAGCCGCGAATCGACAGGGAACACTGAAGCTTTCTTT.

The chain links TRBV11-1 to TRBJ1-1; D unresolved. The germline CDR1 and CDR2 sequences are SGHAT and FQDESV (reference sequence). V was trimmed by 5 bases and J by 6 bases, leaving 19 bases between them. The CDR3 spans 15 residues. CDR3: CASSTHPEGSAEAFF. CDR3 sequence (DNA): TGTGCCAGCAGCACCCACCCGGAGGGTAGCGCTGAAGCTTTCTTT.

This clonotype was detected only a few times. The V call is TRBV12-3 or TRBV12-4, the J call TRBJ2-7; D possibly corresponds to TRBD1 (5 bases). Trimming shortened V by 6 bases and J by 5 bases, and 11 bases separated the two germline ends. The CDR3 covers 12 residues. The CDR3 spells CASSRKQDEQYF. The DNA for the CDR3 is TGTGCCAGCAGCCGAAAACAGGACGAGCAGTACTTC.

The chain links TRBV7-9 to TRBJ2-2; 9 nucleotides agree with TRBD1. The J segment lost 1 base and the V segment lost 5 bases, leaving 11 bases of the junction unmatched. From germline, CDR1 is SEHNR and CDR2 FQNEAQ (reference sequence). This CDR3 contains 18 residues. The CDR3 coding sequence is TGTGCCAGCAGCCCGAGGACAGGGGAATCGGGGAACACCGGGGAGCTGTTTTTT. Translated, it gives CASSPRTGESGNTGELFF.

This rearrangement joins TRBV12-3 or TRBV12-4 to TRBJ2-4, with TRBD1 identical over 7 bases. The V gene end was trimmed by 4 bases and the J gene end by 0 bases; junction bases not matched to a gene: 0. The CDR3 extends over 14 amino acids. CDR3 residues: CASSSGGAKNIQYF. Here the CDR3 DNA reads TGTGCCAGCAGTTCAGGGGGAGCCAAAAACATTCAGTACTTC.

The chain links TRBV5-1 to TRBJ2-2; TRBD1 is a possible D gene (5 bases). The CDR3 runs 15 residues. Trimming cost V 1 base and J 4 bases, with 11 bases left between them. Germline loops: CDR1 SGHRS, CDR2 YFSETQ. CDR3: CASSLIQGGTGELFF. CDR3 bases: TGCGCCAGCAGCTTGATTCAGGGCGGCACCGGGGAGCTGTTTTTT.

This clonotype was seen at least ten times. The V and J genes are TRBV7-9 and TRBJ1-2; D not resolved. Germline V gene sequence: CDR1 SEHNR, CDR2 FQNEAQ (reference sequence). The V and J ends lost 6 bases and 8 bases respectively, with 22 bases between them. The CDR3 covers 15 residues. The CDR3 sequence: CASSYSAGGAGGYTF. As DNA, the CDR3 is TGTGCCAGCAGTTACAGTGCCGGAGGTGCCGGGGGCTACACCTTC.

This clonotype was found a few times. The chain has TRBV25-1 and TRBJ1-6, with D possibly TRBD1 on 5 matching bases. CDR1 and CDR2 from the germline V gene are MGHDK and SYGVNS. CDR3 length equals 13 residues. Trimming stripped 10 bases from V and 9 bases from J, with 16 bases between. For the CDR3, the DNA is TGTGCCACCAGGGACTTGTCCCTTTCACCCCTCCACTTT. Protein: CATRDLSLSPLHF.

The chain joins TRBV12-3 or TRBV12-4 to TRBJ2-1; a possible D gene is TRBD1 (5 bases). V dropped 6 bases and J dropped 0 bases, with 12 bases sitting between them. This CDR3 has 15 residues. For the CDR3, the DNA is TGTGCCAGCAGGGTTCAGGGTAGCTCCTACAATGAGCAGTTCTTC. Protein: CASRVQGSSYNEQFF.

This clonotype was counted only a few times. The V call is TRBV5-6, the J call TRBJ1-2; D gene ambiguous. The germline V and J ends were trimmed by 5 bases and 4 bases, with 18 bases remaining between them. CDR1 is SGHDT, CDR2 YYEEEE, per germline. The CDR3 is made up of 15 amino acids. The CDR3 region is CASSREYRVGYGYTF. The CDR3 DNA follows: TGTGCCAGCAGTCGGGAATATAGGGTGGGCTATGGCTACACCTTC.

The chain links TRBV7-9 to TRBJ1-2; D is unclear. Trimming removed 0 bases at V and 6 bases at J, with 8 bases between. Germline V gene data show CDR1 as SEHNR and CDR2 as FQNEAQ (reference sequence). The CDR3 covers 13 residues. The CDR3 reads CASSLALRDGYTF. The CDR3 coding sequence is TGTGCCAGCAGCTTAGCGTTAAGGGATGGCTACACCTTC. Full variable domain (missing parts from reference TRBV7-9 and TRBJ1-2): DTGVSQNPRHKITKRGQNVTFRCDPISEHNRLYWYRQTLGQGPEFLTYFQNEAQLEKSRLLSDRFSAERPKGSFSTLEIQRTEQGDSAMYLCASSLALRDGYTFGSGTRLTVV.

The chain is built from TRBV7-9 and TRBJ2-7; 10 bases agree with TRBD1. V lost 4 bases to trimming and J lost 6 bases; unmatched junction nucleotides: 6. In germline, CDR1 is SEHNR, CDR2 FQNEAQ (reference sequence). The CDR3 sequence is 14 residues long. CDR3 amino acids: CASSWDRGLPEQYF. CDR3 DNA: TGTGCCAGCAGCTGGGACAGGGGACTCCCCGAGCAGTACTTC.

The genes are TRBV12-5 and TRBJ2-7; the D gene is possibly TRBD1 (6 bases). V lost 2 bases, J lost 0 bases, and 14 bases lay in between. From germline, CDR1 is LGHNT and CDR2 FRNRAP. The length of the CDR3 is 16 residues. The CDR3, as DNA: TGTGCTAGTGGTTTGATCCTTCAGGGGCCCTCCTACGAGCAGTACTTC. This translates into CASGLILQGPSYEQYF.

A few counts support this clonotype. The CDR3 loop is CAWSGGPVIQETQYF. The CDR3 DNA sequence: TGTGCCTGGAGTGGGGGACCGGTGATCCAAGAGACCCAGTACTTC. The V call is TRBV30, the J call TRBJ2-5; either TRBD1 or TRBD2 may fit D (5 bases each). Germline CDR1 and CDR2: GTSNPN and SVGIG (reference sequence). The V end was cut by 1 base, the J end by 1 base, with 13 bases between. The CDR3 is 15 residues long.